The 18 T cell receptor beta chains below come from one sample, sequenced in a study of T cell changes during pregnancy in multiple sclerosis. TCRdb's table, derived via immunoSEQ multiplex PCR, lists solely in-frame clones and lacks some. The top ten clones hold about 0.5% of a sample with around 45,000 clones, more than 90% of them seen once. This sample comprised CD4+ T cells from peripheral blood mononuclear cells, obtained in the second trimester of pregnancy. Receptor source: a female donor in good health, enrolled as a control in a pregnancy study.

The rearrangement joins TRBV27 to TRBJ1-1; D gene ambiguous. This CDR3 contains 13 residues. V was shortened by 2 bases and J by 4 bases, with 8 bases between the two germline ends. The germline gives CDR1 MNHEY, CDR2 SMNVEV (reference sequence). In DNA, the CDR3 is TGTGCCAGCAGTTTAGCAGGAAGCACTGAAGCTTTCTTT. Translation: CASSLAGSTEAFF.

V gene TRBV7-9 combines with J gene TRBJ1-4; D perhaps matches TRBD1 (5 bases). Germline values: CDR1 SEHNR, CDR2 FQNEAQ (reference sequence). Trimming stripped 5 bases from V and 7 bases from J, with 11 bases between. The CDR3 is made up of 13 amino acids. The CDR3: CASSPRQSEKLFF. The CDR3 DNA reads as TGTGCCAGCAGCCCTAGACAGAGTGAAAAACTGTTTTTT.

The chain carries TRBV5-6 and TRBJ2-3; 8 bases fit TRBD2. Trimming at V came to 4 bases and at J to 1 base, leaving 5 bases not matched to a gene. CDR3 length: 15 residues. Germline loops: CDR1 SGHDT, CDR2 YYEEEE. CDR3: CASSGDSGGTDTQYF. The CDR3 DNA is TGTGCCAGCAGCGGGGATAGCGGGGGCACAGATACGCAGTATTTT.

The chain uses TRBV18 and TRBJ1-3, with D unresolved. V lost 1 base and J 4 bases, leaving 17 bases between the germline ends. Looked up from germline, CDR1 is KGHSH and CDR2 is LQKENI. The CDR3 is made up of 17 amino acids. CDR3 amino acids: CASSPLSGIFTGNTIYF. As DNA, the CDR3 is TGTGCCAGCTCACCACTATCCGGGATTTTTACCGGAAACACCATATATTTT.

The gene calls are TRBV5-5 and TRBJ2-7, with 10 bases lining up with TRBD1. The CDR3 covers 16 residues. Trimming took 4 bases from V and 4 from J; bases not matched to a gene: 11. Per the germline V gene, CDR1 is SGHKS and CDR2 is YYEKEE (reference sequence). CDR3 protein: CASSARGQGVSYEQYF. The CDR3, as DNA: TGTGCCAGCAGCGCGAGAGGACAGGGGGTTTCATACGAGCAGTACTTC.

V gene TRBV27 combines with J gene TRBJ2-4, with 9 bases identical to TRBD2. Trimming at V came to 6 bases and at J to 0 bases, leaving 12 bases not matched to a gene. CDR1 MNHEY and CDR2 SMNVEV come from the germline V gene (reference sequence). The length of the CDR3 is 18 residues. The chain's CDR3 is CASSPLAGGRGAKNIQYF. In DNA, the CDR3 is TGTGCCAGCAGCCCACTGGCGGGAGGGCGGGGAGCCAAAAACATTCAGTACTTC.

The chain carries TRBV11-1 and TRBJ2-2, with TRBD1 identical over 8 bases. J gave up 0 bases and V 6 bases, and 0 bases lay outside the gene matches. Germline-derived CDR1 and CDR2 are SGHAT and FQDESV (reference sequence). The CDR3 totals 14 residues. The CDR3 bases are TGTGCCAGCAGACAGGGGGCGAACACCGGGGAGCTGTTTTTT. It translates to CASRQGANTGELFF.

The J gene is TRBJ1-2, the V gene TRBV6-1; D gene uncertain. V lost 7 bases to trimming and J lost 2 bases, with 11 bases between them. The germline V gene has CDR1 MNHNS and CDR2 SASEGT. The CDR3 sequence is 13 residues long. The CDR3 DNA is TGTGCCAGCACTCTAGAGCGAAACTATGGCTACACCTTC. Translating it yields CASTLERNYGYTF.

The chain joins TRBV4-3 to TRBJ2-2; the match to TRBD1 covers 7 bases. V dropped 4 bases and J dropped 4; count of bases not matched to a gene: 3. CDR1 and CDR2 from the germline V gene are LGHNA and YSLEER. This CDR3 has 14 amino acids. CDR3 nucleotides: TGCGCCAGCAGCCGACGGGACAGCACCGGGGAGCTGTTTTTT. Translation: CASSRRDSTGELFF.

The chain couples TRBV18 to TRBJ2-1, with a tentative D call TRBD2 (5 bases). Between the trimmed V and J ends, which lost 4 bases and 5 bases, there was a span of 18 bases. This CDR3 has 16 amino acids. Germline V lookup: CDR1 KGHSH, CDR2 LQKENI. CDR3 loop: CASSHNTRDSNNEQFF. The CDR3 DNA reads as TGTGCCAGCTCACATAATACTAGGGATTCCAACAATGAGCAGTTCTTC.

V usage is TRBV6-1 and J usage is TRBJ2-5, with a possible D match to TRBD1 (5 bases). The CDR3 has 17 amino acids. The V gene lost 6 bases and the J gene lost 0 bases, with 20 bases spanning the gap. Germline CDR1 and CDR2: MNHNS and SASEGT. The CDR3 DNA follows: TGTGCCAGCAGAGAACATGCAGGGTTCCCTTACCAAGAGACCCAGTACTTC. This sequence encodes CASREHAGFPYQETQYF.

About this clone: A junction end diverges from the germline sequence, so it may reflect a read error. The rearrangement uses TRBV5-1 and TRBJ2-5; 10 bases are a match to TRBD2. The CDR3 covers 16 residues. Per the germline V gene, CDR1 is SGHRS and CDR2 is YFSETQ. The CDR3 sequence is CASSLVLAGAQETQYF. The CDR3 DNA sequence: TGCGCCAGCAGTTTGGTCCTAGCGGGAGCCCAAGAGACCCAGTACTTC.

On this clone itself: The same CDR3 is also encoded by other DNA sequences in this sample. V and J are TRBV7-2 and TRBJ1-5; D unresolved. CDR3 length: 13 amino acids. Trimming left V 6 bases short and J 2 bases short, with 8 bases between. CDR1 SGHTA and CDR2 FQGNSA come from the germline V gene. In nucleotides, the CDR3 is TGTGCCAGCAGTACTCAGGGCAATCAGCCCCAGCATTTT. As protein: CASSTQGNQPQHF.

This chain joins TRBV5-1 and TRBJ1-4; TRBD1 matches at 9 bases. The germline V gene has CDR1 SGHRS and CDR2 YFSETQ. This CDR3 comprises 14 residues. The ends lost 0 bases at V and 11 bases at J; junction bases unmatched: 5. CDR3 nucleotide sequence: TGCGCCAGCAGCTTGGAGGGACAGGGAGACAAACTGTTTTTT. The encoded protein is CASSLEGQGDKLFF.

The J gene is TRBJ1-5, the V gene TRBV28, with TRBD1 identical over 7 bases. V was pared by 7 bases and J by 6 bases, with 15 bases of the junction left unmatched. The length of the CDR3 is 16 residues. CDR1 is MDHEN and CDR2 is SYDVKM in the germline V gene. The CDR3 loop reads CASTPMGTASTQPQHF. The CDR3 DNA follows: TGTGCCAGCACCCCCATGGGGACAGCGTCCACTCAGCCCCAGCATTTT. Based on the CDR3 plus reference TRBV28 and TRBJ1-5, the full variable domain is DVKVTQSSRYLVKRTGEKVFLECVQDMDHENMFWYRQDPGLGLRLIYFSYDVKMKEKGDIPEGYSVSREKKERFSLILESASTNQTSMYLCASTPMGTASTQPQHFGDGTRLSIL.

V is TRBV4-1 and J is TRBJ1-1, with D uncertain. CDR1 MGHRA and CDR2 YSYEKL come from the germline V gene. The length of the CDR3 is 15 residues. V was trimmed by 1 base and J by 5 bases, leaving 14 bases between them. The CDR3 DNA reads TGCGCCAGCAGCCAAGGTGTCACCGCGAGGACTGAAGCTTTCTTT. It yields the protein CASSQGVTARTEAFF.

The chain recombines TRBV5-3 with TRBJ2-1; TRBD2 agrees at 8 bases. TRBV5-3 is sorted into the ORF group, with uncertain function. This CDR3 region has 18 residues. The V gene end was trimmed by 0 bases and the J gene end by 4 bases; junction bases not matched to a gene: 12. CDR3 residues: CARSLAFAGGIGYNEQFF. CDR3 DNA: TGTGCCAGAAGCTTGGCGTTTGCGGGAGGCATAGGATACAATGAGCAGTTCTTC.

J is TRBJ2-5 and V is TRBV9; D is perhaps TRBD2 (6 bases). The CDR3 sequence is 13 residues long. Germline V lookup: CDR1 SGDLS, CDR2 YYNGEE. V was shortened by 4 bases and J by 4 bases, with 11 bases between the two germline ends. Here the CDR3 reads CASSPFSGETQYF. The CDR3 DNA is TGTGCCAGCAGCCCCTTTAGCGGAGAGACCCAGTACTTC.